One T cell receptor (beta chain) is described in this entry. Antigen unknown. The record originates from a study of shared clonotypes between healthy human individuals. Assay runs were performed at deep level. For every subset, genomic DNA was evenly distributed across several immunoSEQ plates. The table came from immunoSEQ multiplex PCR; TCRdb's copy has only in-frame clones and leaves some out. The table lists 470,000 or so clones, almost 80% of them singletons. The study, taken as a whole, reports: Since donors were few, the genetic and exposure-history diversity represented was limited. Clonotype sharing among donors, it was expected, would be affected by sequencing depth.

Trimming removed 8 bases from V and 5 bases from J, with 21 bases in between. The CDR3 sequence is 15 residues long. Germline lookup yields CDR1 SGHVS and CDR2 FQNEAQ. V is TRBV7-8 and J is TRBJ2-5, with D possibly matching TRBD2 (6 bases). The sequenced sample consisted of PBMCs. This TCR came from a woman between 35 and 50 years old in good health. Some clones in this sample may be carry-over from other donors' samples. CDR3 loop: CASFFLSGAMETQYF. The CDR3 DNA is TGTGCCAGCTTTTTTTTGTCGGGAGCAATGGAGACCCAGTACTTC.